This TCR beta chain appears in the sequencing data of a study of human versus mouse CDR3 diversity and MHC coevolution (dated by TCRdb to the late 2010s). Looking at the study overall: The immunoSEQ assay was reported to detect one in 200,000 T cells and to minimize amplification bias from multiplex PCR. Human naive CD4 T cell repertoires were used as a reference for TCR selection on multiple MHC II alleles and were compared with human-TCR-locus transgenic mice carrying single MHC II. Three healthy volunteer blood donors were included in the human cohort, with one aged 30 to 40, one aged 40 to 50 and one aged 60 to 69 at collection. Valid reads per sample ranged from roughly 0.6 x 10^7 to 1.7 x 10^7 across mouse and human samples.

The full study reports these points: Repertoire diversity was not considered directly comparable between humans and mice because human T cells were selected on roughly six MHC II alleles. The lowest clonal inequality scores among all compared groups were observed in most of the three human donors. iCHAO1 estimates gave humans the largest TCR beta repertoire, some 1.5 million clonotypes, attributed likely to selection by multiple MHC II molecules. On average, humans had more CDR3 deletions and insertions than mice, indicating greater exonuclease and TdT activity.

Fluorescence-activated cell sorting was used to isolate naive CD4 T cells, defined as CD45RO-negative and CD62L-positive, from PBMCs. About 53 ml of fresh peripheral blood was drawn per donor, and PBMCs were isolated by Ficoll density centrifugation. Cells were sorted on a FACSAria III instrument, and every sample had a purity above 90%. The CDR3 starts with the cysteine, ends with the phenylalanine, and has 14 residues. Just the 42-base CDR3 DNA is kept, in frame starting at base 1. CDR1 MDHEN and CDR2 SYDVKM were looked up in the germline V gene. The trim is 3 bases for V and 11 bases for J, with a gap of 19 bases between the germline ends. The QIAGEN blood and tissue kit was used to extract genomic DNA from the sorted cells, and that DNA was then quantified on a NanoDrop 1000. TCR alpha and beta chains were deep sequenced and quantified on the immunoSEQ platform using multiplex PCR of genomic DNA. As for the authors' bioinformatics: TCR sequences were annotated using IMGT gene and region definitions. Out-of-frame rearrangements served as a stand-in for the preselection repertoire and were compared with in-frame clonotypes. Repertoire size was estimated with the iCHAO1 estimator supplied with the immunoSEQ platform. A Gini index based on the Lorenz curve was applied to in-frame amino acid clonotypes to measure clonal inequality. The intersect function in the R package tcR was used to count shared clonotypes, while the Jaccard index served to score similarity. Principal component analysis of V, J and V-J usage frequencies was run with the R prcomp function without normalization. TCRdb took over this immuneACCESS table, retaining in-frame rearrangements with V and J assigned. Such tables are incomplete; in checked studies, under half of the missing clones stem from an unresolved V gene, and the remainder is unexplained. The V and J calls and the clone size are those of that table, but D and trimming were determined from the DNA. Within this sample are 60,000 to 95,000 clones, with 80% to 95% of them counted one time only. The top ten constitute approximately 0.15% of the sample.

With respect to this clone: What antigen it recognizes has not been identified. The input lacks base qualities; no much larger clone sits a single base away.

Specimen: naive CD4+ T cells from blood. This sample's cell subset or site label indicates: CD45RO-negative CD62L-positive naive CD4 T cells. The V gene is TRBV28 and the J gene is TRBJ2-5; perhaps TRBD2 is the D gene, with 5 bases matching. This receptor was taken from a person aged 30 to 69 in good health. Here is the DNA: TGTGCCAGCAGTTTCGCTAGCCCCCCAAAGTCTCAGTACTTC. It translates to CASSFASPPKSQYF.